The 18 T cell receptor beta chains below were found in one sample sequenced in a study of cytomegalovirus exposure and HLA in healthy donors. PCR was performed using 60 Vbeta and 13 Jbeta primers. Data came from immunoSEQ multiplex PCR; TCRdb stores just in-frame clones and leaves some out. The listing records around 33,000 clones. Sequencing was performed on PBMCs. The receptor set was obtained from a woman in her thirties or forties in good health and CMV-seropositive.

The gene calls are TRBV6-4 and TRBJ2-1; 7 bases agree with TRBD1. This CDR3 contains 15 residues. Germline V CDR1 and CDR2: MRHNA, SNTAGT. V dropped 0 bases and J dropped 1; count of bases not matched to a gene: 0. The DNA for the CDR3 is TGTGCCAGCAGTGACTCGACAGGGTCCTACAATGAGCAGTTCTTC. The encoded protein is CASSDSTGSYNEQFF.

J is TRBJ1-5 and V is TRBV29-1; D gene uncertain. This CDR3 contains 13 residues. CDR1 SQVTM and CDR2 ANQGSEA come from the germline V gene. V was shortened by 5 bases and J by 2 bases, with 10 bases between the two germline ends. The CDR3 coding sequence is TGCAGCGTTAGTGACAAGGGCAATCAGCCCCAGCATTTT. The encoded protein is CSVSDKGNQPQHF.

The chain uses TRBV29-1 and TRBJ1-1; D is uncertain. The CDR3 is 11 amino acids. In germline, CDR1 is SQVTM, CDR2 ANQGSEA. V lost 2 bases and J 3 bases, leaving 4 bases between the germline ends. The CDR3, as DNA: TGCAGCGTTGAACAGGACACTGAAGCTTTCTTT. It codes for CSVEQDTEAFF.

The chain recombines TRBV7-9 with TRBJ2-1, with 8 bases identical to TRBD2. CDR3 length: 16 residues. V lost 5 bases and J lost 8; bases outside the gene matches: 14. The V gene's germline CDR1 is SEHNR and CDR2 FQNEAQ (reference sequence). The CDR3, as DNA: TGTGCCAGCAGCACGCCACCTGGGAGCGGGAGCGATGAGCAGTTCTTC. Its translation is CASSTPPGSGSDEQFF.

CDR3 sequence reads: CASNFYDPGDQYF. The CDR3 nucleotides read TGTGCCAGCAACTTTTACGACCCGGGTGACCAGTACTTC. This chain joins TRBV5-6 and TRBJ2-5; D not certain. Trimming left V 6 bases short and J 10 bases short, with 19 bases between. The CDR3 covers 13 residues. The germline gives CDR1 SGHDT, CDR2 YYEEEE.

This chain connects TRBV19 to TRBJ2-1, with 11 bases fitting TRBD2. CDR1 is LNHDA, CDR2 SQIVND, per germline (reference sequence). The CDR3 totals 17 residues. V lost 6 bases to trimming and J lost 6 bases; unmatched junction nucleotides: 13. In DNA, the CDR3 is TGTGCCAGTAGGACCTCCCAACTAGCGGGAGAAGCCAATGAGCAGTTCTTC. Its protein is CASRTSQLAGEANEQFF.

The chain uses TRBV27 and TRBJ1-2; no reliable D call. Germline CDR1 and CDR2: MNHEY and SMNVEV (reference sequence). The CDR3 runs 17 residues. Trimming cost V 1 base and J 5 bases, with 20 bases left between them. CDR3 residues: CASSLFPSGLGPYGYTF. The DNA for the CDR3 is TGTGCCAGCAGTTTATTCCCCTCGGGATTGGGCCCGTATGGCTACACCTTC.

The chain uses TRBV5-6 and TRBJ2-7; no definite D call. The CDR3 totals 12 residues. Trimming stripped 2 bases from V and 4 bases from J, with 7 bases between. CDR1 and CDR2 (germline): SGHDT, YYEEEE. CDR3 protein: CASSFKQYEQYF. DNA for the CDR3: TGTGCCAGCAGCTTCAAACAGTACGAGCAGTACTTC.

The gene calls are TRBV27 and TRBJ2-7; weak D call: TRBD1 (5 bases). The CDR3 consists of 13 residues. Trimming took off 6 bases at V and 2 bases at J, with 11 bases between the two ends. Looked up from germline, CDR1 is MNHEY and CDR2 is SMNVEV (reference sequence). DNA of the CDR3: TGTGCCAGCAGCATCGACAGTACCTACGAGCAGTACTTC. Its protein is CASSIDSTYEQYF.

For the CDR3, the DNA is TGTGCCAGCAGCCCGAGGTTGCGGGACCGAACCTACGAGCAGTACTTC. Translated, it gives CASSPRLRDRTYEQYF. This sequence joins TRBV9 and TRBJ2-7; D perhaps matches TRBD2 (6 bases). V lost 4 bases, J lost 2 bases, and 19 bases lay in between. The CDR3 extends over 16 amino acids. Germline CDR1 SGDLS, CDR2 YYNGEE.

The gene calls are TRBV19 and TRBJ1-2; 9 bases map to TRBD1. CDR3 length: 14 residues. The V segment lost 8 bases and the J segment 6 bases; nucleotides outside the gene matches: 10. CDR1 LNHDA and CDR2 SQIVND come from the germline V gene (reference sequence). The CDR3 spells CASSLTGTGNGYTF. The CDR3 DNA follows: TGTGCCAGTTCCCTTACCGGGACAGGGAATGGCTACACCTTC.

This chain connects TRBV30 to TRBJ1-4, with TRBD1 matching 7 bases. The junction had 9 bases not matched to a gene; V was cut back by 1 base and J by 7 bases. Germline assignment: CDR1 GTSNPN and CDR2 SVGIG (reference sequence). The CDR3 spans 15 residues. The CDR3 region is CAWSEVGRGSEKLFF. DNA of the CDR3: TGTGCCTGGAGTGAGGTGGGCAGGGGGAGTGAAAAACTGTTTTTT.

The chain has TRBV9 and TRBJ2-1, with 7 bases identical to TRBD1. The V and J ends lost 0 bases and 8 bases, in that order; junction bases with no gene match: 2. The CDR3 length is 13 residues. Germline CDR1 reads SGDLS; CDR2 reads YYNGEE. The CDR3 nucleotides read TGTGCCAGCAGCGTAGAAGGGACAGATGAGCAGTTCTTC. Amino acid sequence: CASSVEGTDEQFF.

The chain uses TRBV18 and TRBJ2-1, with D perhaps matching TRBD2 (5 bases). Trimming stripped 6 bases from V and 0 bases from J, with 9 bases between. Looked up from germline, CDR1 is KGHSH and CDR2 is LQKENI. CDR3 size: 14 residues. The CDR3 reads CASSQRISYNEQFF. CDR3 DNA: TGTGCCAGCTCGCAGCGGATCTCCTACAATGAGCAGTTCTTC.

This rearrangement joins TRBV7-9 to TRBJ2-7; 14 positions agree with TRBD2. Trimming took 0 bases from V and 6 from J; bases not matched to a gene: 4. The CDR3 spans 16 residues. Germline CDR1 SEHNR, CDR2 FQNEAQ (reference sequence). CDR3 nucleotide sequence: TGTGCCAGCAGCTTAGCCGGACTAGCGGGAGGACGCGAGCAGTACTTC. Its translation is CASSLAGLAGGREQYF.

This chain links TRBV7-9 with TRBJ2-5, with D unresolved. Germline loops: CDR1 SEHNR, CDR2 FQNEAQ (reference sequence). CDR3 length: 16 residues. V lost 2 bases to trimming and J lost 7 bases, with 20 bases between them. CDR3 protein: CASSLSPFSASGTQYF. DNA of the CDR3: TGTGCCAGCAGCTTATCACCCTTTTCAGCGAGTGGGACCCAGTACTTC.

The rearrangement uses TRBV29-1 and TRBJ1-1; weak D call: TRBD1 (6 bases). The V and J ends lost 6 bases and 3 bases respectively, with 17 bases between them. CDR1 SQVTM and CDR2 ANQGSEA come from the germline V gene. This CDR3 is 14 amino acids long. Here the CDR3 reads CSVIGPSGDTEAFF. As DNA, the CDR3 is TGCAGCGTGATTGGGCCCTCAGGGGACACTGAAGCTTTCTTT.

This clone counts as large by frequency. The chain uses TRBV4-2 and TRBJ2-7, with a tentative D call TRBD1 (5 bases). This CDR3 is built from 13 residues. Trimming left V 4 bases short and J 5 bases short, with 12 bases between. Germline CDR1 LGHNA, CDR2 YNFKEQ. The CDR3 spells CASSPPARDEQYF. CDR3 sequence (DNA): TGTGCCAGCAGCCCGCCGGCCAGGGACGAGCAGTACTTC.